This note documents a single T cell receptor (beta chain) sequence. This entry is derived from a study of T cell changes during pregnancy in multiple sclerosis. Method: immunoSEQ multiplex PCR; TCRdb's copy keeps in-frame clones and lacks some. The repertoire consists of just over 65,000 clones, with about 89% occurring once and the leading ten covering around 0.89%. Germline V gene lookup returns CDR1 KGHSH and CDR2 LQKENI. V shed 2 bases, J shed 4 bases, and the junction held 3 bases outside the gene matches. The CDR3 is made up of 14 amino acids. The TCR was taken from a female donor with multiple sclerosis, enrolled in a pregnancy study. The rearrangement joins TRBV18 to TRBJ1-2, with 8 positions matching TRBD1. Specimen: peripheral blood, collected in the second trimester of pregnancy. This chain's CDR3 is CASSPTGGTYGYTF. In nucleotides, the CDR3 is TGTGCCAGCTCACCAACAGGGGGAACCTATGGCTACACCTTC.